The 29 T cell receptor beta chains given below trace back to one sample, sequenced in a study of PD-1 blockade in classical Hodgkin lymphoma. Following autologous stem cell transplantation, relapse occurred in every patient, and exposure to brentuximab vedotin varied. Generated by immunoSEQ multiplex PCR, the TCRdb table keeps only in-frame clones and is missing some. Of 13,000 or so clones in the sample, about four fifths were seen once. Material: peripheral blood mononuclear cells (PBMCs), obtained at baseline. The receptor source for this set is a human donor with classical Hodgkin lymphoma.

The chain carries TRBV4-1 and TRBJ2-7; D perhaps matches TRBD1 (6 bases). The CDR3 consists of 18 residues. Germline loops: CDR1 MGHRA, CDR2 YSYEKL. Trimming removed 1 base at V and 3 bases at J, with 22 bases between. The CDR3 coding sequence is TGCGCCAGCAGCCAAGTTACATCCCTTTCGGACAGAAGCTACGAGCAGTACTTC. The encoded protein is CASSQVTSLSDRSYEQYF.

The J gene is TRBJ2-2, the V gene TRBV13; no definite D call. Trimming pared 5 bases from V and 5 bases from J, leaving 12 bases between. The CDR3 has 14 residues. CDR1 is PRHDT, CDR2 FYEKMQ, per germline (reference sequence). DNA of the CDR3: TGTGCCAGCAGCCCTGAAACGTTGACCGGGGAGCTGTTTTTT. Its translation is CASSPETLTGELFF.

The chain carries TRBV5-1 and TRBJ2-5, with D possibly called TRBD1 or TRBD2 (5 bases each). Germline V lookup: CDR1 SGHRS, CDR2 YFSETQ. V lost 9 bases and J lost 5, with 26 bases in between. The CDR3 sequence is 16 residues long. The CDR3 DNA sequence: TGCGCCACCCGGGCGGTAGGACTTACCCCAGGGGAGACCCAGTACTTC. Its protein product is CATRAVGLTPGETQYF.

The V gene is TRBV18, the J gene TRBJ2-3; possibly TRBD2 for D (6 bases). Germline V gene data show CDR1 as KGHSH and CDR2 as LQKENI. The CDR3 consists of 13 residues. Trimming left V 6 bases short and J 5 bases short, with 12 bases between. CDR3 region: CASSDGGRDTQYF. The CDR3 bases are TGTGCCAGCTCCGATGGGGGGAGAGATACGCAGTATTTT. Full variable domain (remainder filled in from reference TRBV18 and TRBJ2-3): NAGVMQNPRHLVRRRGQEARLRCSPMKGHSHVYWYRQLPEEGLKFMVYLQKENIIDESGMPKERFSAEFPKEGPSILRIQQVVRGDSAAYFCASSDGGRDTQYFGPGTRLTVL.

The chain carries TRBV10-3 and TRBJ2-5, with 7 bases matching TRBD2. J lost 5 bases, V lost 0 bases, and 3 bases had no gene match. CDR3 size: 14 residues. CDR1 and CDR2 from the germline V gene are ENHRY and SYGVKD. CDR3 DNA: TGTGCCATCAGTGAGTCGAGAGCGGGGGAGACCCAGTACTTC. Amino acid sequence: CAISESRAGETQYF.

This sequence joins TRBV11-1 and TRBJ2-7, with D perhaps TRBD1 (6 bases). CDR1 and CDR2 from the germline V gene are SGHAT and FQDESV (reference sequence). V shed 1 base and J shed 7 bases, with 17 bases lying between them. CDR3 length equals 15 residues. The CDR3 is CASSLGQGPLREQYF. CDR3 bases: TGTGCCAGCAGCTTAGGCCAGGGGCCTTTGAGGGAGCAGTACTTC.

This clone has more than one count but fewer than ten. This chain links TRBV7-7 with TRBJ2-1; 8 bases agree with TRBD1. Unmatched junction bases numbered 2, after V lost 4 bases and J lost 6 bases. Germline lookup yields CDR1 SSHAT and CDR2 FNYEAQ (reference sequence). The CDR3 has 13 amino acids. The DNA for the CDR3 is TGTGCCAGCAGCTCCGACAGGGGCAATGAGCAGTTCTTC. This encodes CASSSDRGNEQFF.

The chain is built from TRBV5-6 and TRBJ2-5; D is possibly TRBD2 (6 bases). Germline V gene sequence: CDR1 SGHDT, CDR2 YYEEEE. CDR3 length: 16 amino acids. V was pared by 3 bases and J by 5 bases, with 20 bases between. For the CDR3, the DNA is TGTGCCAGCAGCTGGGAGGTGGGCTCCCCTGTTGAGACCCAGTACTTC. Its protein is CASSWEVGSPVETQYF.

The rearrangement links TRBV28 to TRBJ1-2, with D perhaps TRBD1 (5 bases). Deletions cut 6 bases from V and 4 bases from J, with 12 bases between. The germline V gene has CDR1 MDHEN and CDR2 SYDVKM. This CDR3 region has 13 residues. The CDR3 nucleotides read TGTGCCAGCAGACAGACAGCGGTCTATGGCTACACCTTC. Amino acid sequence: CASRQTAVYGYTF.

This clone is a singleton in its sample. The chain is built from TRBV5-4 and TRBJ1-1; a possible D gene is TRBD1 (5 bases). Germline lookup yields CDR1 SGHNT and CDR2 YYREEE (reference sequence). The CDR3 length is 13 residues. V shed 0 bases and J shed 5 bases, with 8 bases lying between them. The CDR3 protein is CASSLGGKTEAFF. The CDR3 DNA reads as TGTGCCAGCAGCTTGGGGGGGAAAACTGAAGCTTTCTTT.

The rearrangement uses TRBV5-1 and TRBJ2-5, with a possible D match to TRBD1 (5 bases). The CDR3 runs 16 residues. Germline loops: CDR1 SGHRS, CDR2 YFSETQ. Trimming left V 1 base short and J 4 bases short, with 17 bases between. This chain's CDR3 is CASSLIPPGSPETQYF. The CDR3 nucleotides are TGCGCCAGCAGCTTGATTCCCCCAGGGTCGCCAGAGACCCAGTACTTC.

The rearrangement links TRBV7-3 to TRBJ2-3, with D perhaps matching TRBD1 (5 bases). Germline assignment: CDR1 SGHTA and CDR2 FQGTGA. The CDR3 length is 14 residues. V was clipped by 5 bases and J by 2 bases, with 11 bases between them. CDR3 coding DNA: TGTGCCAGCAGCACCGGACATCACACAGATACGCAGTATTTT. Its protein product is CASSTGHHTDTQYF.

The chain recombines TRBV10-3 with TRBJ1-2; possibly TRBD1 for D (5 bases). Trimming pared 6 bases from V and 5 bases from J, leaving 16 bases between. The CDR3 extends over 14 amino acids. The V gene's germline CDR1 is ENHRY and CDR2 SYGVKD. The CDR3 DNA reads as TGTGCCATCAGGTGGGACGGCCATAGGTATGGCTACACCTTC. Residues: CAIRWDGHRYGYTF.

V usage is TRBV5-4 and J usage is TRBJ2-5, with D uncertain. The CDR3 runs 15 residues. Germline-derived CDR1 and CDR2 are SGHNT and YYREEE (reference sequence). V lost 0 bases and J lost 3, with 12 bases in between. The CDR3 DNA follows: TGTGCCAGCAGCTTGGTGGGCGGCGGAAAAGAGACCCAGTACTTC. Its protein is CASSLVGGGKETQYF.

J is TRBJ2-1 and V is TRBV7-2, with TRBD2 identical over 8 bases. Per germline, CDR1 SGHTA and CDR2 FQGNSA. With V trimmed by 3 bases and J by 3 bases, 4 bases remained unmatched. The CDR3 is 15 amino acids. This CDR3 is CASSFAGGLYNEQFF. DNA of the CDR3: TGTGCCAGCAGCTTCGCGGGGGGCCTCTACAATGAGCAGTTCTTC.

This sequence joins TRBV11-2 and TRBJ2-5, with TRBD2 matching over 10 bases. The CDR3 runs to 17 residues. V dropped 1 base and J dropped 2; count of bases not matched to a gene: 7. Germline values: CDR1 SGHAT, CDR2 FQNNGV. CDR3 DNA: TGTGCCAGCAGCTTAGGAGCTAGCGGGGGACAACAAGAGACCCAGTACTTC. This codes for CASSLGASGGQQETQYF.

The chain recombines TRBV25-1 with TRBJ2-3; tentative D call: TRBD2 (5 bases). CDR1 and CDR2 (germline): MGHDK, SYGVNS. CDR3 length: 13 residues. Trimming stripped 1 base from V and 4 bases from J, with 6 bases between. The CDR3, as DNA: TGTGCCAGCAGTGAATCCGGGGCAGATACGCAGTATTTT. Translated: CASSESGADTQYF.

The table lists this clone with a count of one. This chain uses TRBV27 with TRBJ2-7; 10 bases fit TRBD2. V was pared by 3 bases and J by 4 bases, with 9 bases of the junction left unmatched. Germline V gene data show CDR1 as MNHEY and CDR2 as SMNVEV (reference sequence). This CDR3 region has 16 residues. The CDR3 loop is CASSFISSGRLYEQYF. The CDR3 coding sequence is TGTGCCAGCAGTTTTATCTCTAGCGGGAGACTGTACGAGCAGTACTTC.

This chain links TRBV5-4 with TRBJ1-4, with 7 bases aligning to TRBD1. Trimming cost V 0 bases and J 8 bases; bases outside gene matches: 7. The CDR3 length is 15 residues. Germline assignment: CDR1 SGHNT and CDR2 YYREEE (reference sequence). The CDR3 reads CASSLGGQRAEKLFF. The CDR3 region has the DNA TGTGCCAGCAGCTTGGGGGGACAGAGAGCGGAAAAACTGTTTTTT.

V gene TRBV6-1 combines with J gene TRBJ2-2; D unclear. The germline V gene has CDR1 MNHNS and CDR2 SASEGT. The CDR3 totals 13 residues. V lost 4 bases to trimming and J lost 4 bases, with 7 bases between them. In DNA form, the CDR3 reads TGTGCCAGCAGTGGAAAGAGCACCGGGGAGCTGTTTTTT. Amino acid sequence: CASSGKSTGELFF.

The rearrangement joins TRBV7-2 to TRBJ2-7; D gene unclear. This CDR3 is built from 16 residues. Trimming left V 3 bases short and J 0 bases short, with 15 bases between. The germline V gene encodes CDR1 SGHTA and CDR2 FQGNSA. This chain's CDR3 is CASSFFVQAPSYEQYF. CDR3 DNA: TGTGCCAGCAGCTTCTTTGTGCAGGCACCCTCCTACGAGCAGTACTTC. The full variable domain, with the rest looked up from reference TRBV7-2 and TRBJ2-7, is GAGVSQSPSNKVTEKGKDVELRCDPISGHTALYWYRQSLGQGLEFLIYFQGNSAPDKSGLPSDRFSAERTGGSVSTLTIQRTQQEDSAVYLCASSFFVQAPSYEQYFGPGTRLTVT.

This clone was observed a few times. The genes are TRBV5-4 and TRBJ1-1; 9 nucleotides agree with TRBD1. The CDR3 is 15 residues long. In germline, CDR1 is SGHNT, CDR2 YYREEE (reference sequence). Trimming cost V 4 bases and J 4 bases; bases outside gene matches: 8. CDR3 region: CASSAGQGMGTEAFF. The CDR3 DNA reads as TGTGCCAGCAGCGCAGGACAGGGGATGGGCACTGAAGCTTTCTTT.

J is TRBJ1-4 and V is TRBV7-2; D uncertain. The germline gives CDR1 SGHTA, CDR2 FQGNSA. The CDR3 loop spans 14 amino acids. Deletions cut 1 base from V and 1 base from J, with 4 bases between. The CDR3 DNA reads as TGTGCCAGCAGCTTAGAGCTAACTAATGAAAAACTGTTTTTT. This encodes CASSLELTNEKLFF.

The count of this clone is one. V usage is TRBV27 and J usage is TRBJ2-7; 7 bases match TRBD2. The V gene's germline CDR1 is MNHEY and CDR2 SMNVEV (reference sequence). This CDR3 spans 15 amino acids. V gave up 2 bases and J gave up 7 bases; unmatched junction bases: 11. CDR3 protein: CASSLNWQGAGEQYF. The CDR3 region has the DNA TGTGCCAGCAGTTTAAACTGGCAGGGAGCGGGAGAGCAGTACTTC.

This sequence joins TRBV18 and TRBJ2-5; D perhaps matches TRBD1 (5 bases). V was clipped by 5 bases and J by 5 bases, with 9 bases between them. The germline V gene encodes CDR1 KGHSH and CDR2 LQKENI. There are 12 residues in the CDR3. The CDR3 loop is CASSDSSETQYF. For the CDR3, the DNA is TGTGCCAGCTCAGACAGCTCGGAGACCCAGTACTTC.

The V and J genes are TRBV27 and TRBJ2-2; D may be TRBD1 (5 bases). Trimming removed 3 bases from V and 6 bases from J, with 11 bases in between. CDR1 and CDR2 (germline): MNHEY, SMNVEV (reference sequence). CDR3 length: 14 amino acids. The CDR3 protein is CASSLYQGAGELFF. The DNA for the CDR3 is TGTGCCAGCAGTTTGTACCAGGGCGCCGGGGAGCTGTTTTTT.

CDR3 region: CASRRDRGYGYTF. CDR3 bases: TGTGCCAGCCGACGAGACAGAGGCTATGGCTACACCTTC. The J gene is TRBJ1-2, the V gene TRBV2; possibly TRBD1 for D (5 bases). The length of the CDR3 is 13 residues. V gave up 8 bases and J gave up 4 bases, with 14 bases separating them. Germline V CDR1 and CDR2: SNHLY, FYNNEI.

V gene TRBV7-9 combines with J gene TRBJ2-7; no clear D. The CDR3 totals 12 residues. Trimming pared 4 bases from V and 0 bases from J, leaving 4 bases between. CDR1 is SEHNR, CDR2 FQNEAQ, per germline (reference sequence). The CDR3 DNA reads as TGTGCCAGCAGCTCGGCCTCCTACGAGCAGTACTTC. Its protein product is CASSSASYEQYF.

V and J are TRBV7-8 and TRBJ2-7; D is uncertain. The germline CDR1 and CDR2 sequences are SGHVS and FQNEAQ. V was clipped by 1 base and J by 5 bases, with 9 bases between them. This CDR3 contains 13 residues. CDR3 in amino acids: CASSLDRVNEQYF. The CDR3, as DNA: TGTGCCAGCAGCTTAGATAGGGTAAACGAGCAGTACTTC.